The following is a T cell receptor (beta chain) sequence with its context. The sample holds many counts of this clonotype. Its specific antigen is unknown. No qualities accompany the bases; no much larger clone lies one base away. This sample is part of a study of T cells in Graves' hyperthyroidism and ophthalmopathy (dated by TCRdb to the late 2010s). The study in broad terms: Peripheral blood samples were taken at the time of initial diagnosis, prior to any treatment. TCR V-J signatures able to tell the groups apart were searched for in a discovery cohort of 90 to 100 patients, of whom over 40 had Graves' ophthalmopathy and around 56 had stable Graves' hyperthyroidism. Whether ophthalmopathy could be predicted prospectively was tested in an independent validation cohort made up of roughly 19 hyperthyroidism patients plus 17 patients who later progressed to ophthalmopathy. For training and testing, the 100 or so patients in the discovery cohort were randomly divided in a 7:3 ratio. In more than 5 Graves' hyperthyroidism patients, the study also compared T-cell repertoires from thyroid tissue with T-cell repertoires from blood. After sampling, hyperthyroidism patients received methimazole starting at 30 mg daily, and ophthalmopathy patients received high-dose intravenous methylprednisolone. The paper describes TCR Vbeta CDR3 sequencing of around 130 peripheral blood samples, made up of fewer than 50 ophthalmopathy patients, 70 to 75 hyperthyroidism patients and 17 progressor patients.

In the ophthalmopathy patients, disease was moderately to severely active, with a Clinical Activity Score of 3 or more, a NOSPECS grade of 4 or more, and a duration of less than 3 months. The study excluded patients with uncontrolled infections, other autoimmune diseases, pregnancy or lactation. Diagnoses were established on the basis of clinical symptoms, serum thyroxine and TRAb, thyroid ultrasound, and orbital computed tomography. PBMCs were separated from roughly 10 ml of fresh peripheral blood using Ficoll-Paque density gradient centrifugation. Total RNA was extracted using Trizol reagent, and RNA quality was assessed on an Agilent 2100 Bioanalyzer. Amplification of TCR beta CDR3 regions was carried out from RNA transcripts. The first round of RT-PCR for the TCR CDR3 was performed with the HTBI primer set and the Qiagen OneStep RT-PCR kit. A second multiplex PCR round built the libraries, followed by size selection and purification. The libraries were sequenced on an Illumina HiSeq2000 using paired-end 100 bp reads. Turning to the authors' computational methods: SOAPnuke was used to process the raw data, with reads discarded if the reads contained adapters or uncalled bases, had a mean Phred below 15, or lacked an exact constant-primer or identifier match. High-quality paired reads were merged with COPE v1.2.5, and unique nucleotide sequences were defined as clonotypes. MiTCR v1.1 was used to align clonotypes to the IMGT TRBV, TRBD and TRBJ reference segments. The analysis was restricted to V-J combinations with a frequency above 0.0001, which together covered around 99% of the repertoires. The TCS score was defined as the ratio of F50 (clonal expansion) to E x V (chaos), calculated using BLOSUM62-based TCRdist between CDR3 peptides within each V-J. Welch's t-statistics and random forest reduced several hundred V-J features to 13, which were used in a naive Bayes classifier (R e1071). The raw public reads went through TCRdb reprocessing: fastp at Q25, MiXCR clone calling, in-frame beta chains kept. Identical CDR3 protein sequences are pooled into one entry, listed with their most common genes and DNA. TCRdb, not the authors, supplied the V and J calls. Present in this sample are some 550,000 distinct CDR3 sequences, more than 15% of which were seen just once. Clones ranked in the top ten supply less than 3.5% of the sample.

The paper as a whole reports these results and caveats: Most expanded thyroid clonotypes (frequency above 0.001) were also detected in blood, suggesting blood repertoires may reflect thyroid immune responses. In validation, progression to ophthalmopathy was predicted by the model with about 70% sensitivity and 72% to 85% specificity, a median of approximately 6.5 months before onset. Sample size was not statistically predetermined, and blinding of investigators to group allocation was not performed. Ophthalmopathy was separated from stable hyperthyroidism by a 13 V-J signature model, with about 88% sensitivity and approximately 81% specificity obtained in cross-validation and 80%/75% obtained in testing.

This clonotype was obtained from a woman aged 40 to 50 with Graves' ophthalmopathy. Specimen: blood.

The base sequence is TGCGCCAGCAGCAAGGGACTAGCGGGCATCTCCTACAATGAGCAGTTCTTC. Translated, this is CASSKGLAGISYNEQFF. In this chain, TRBV5-1 is recombined with TRBJ2-1, with 12 junctional bases fitting TRBD2. V ends up 4 bases short and J 0 bases short, with an unmatched junction base count of 5. The CDR3 runs 17 amino acids, cysteine and phenylalanine included. Only the CDR3 DNA stays, 51 bases, in frame from base 1. As encoded in the germline V gene, CDR1 is SGHRS while CDR2 is YFSETQ.